This TCR beta chain appears in the sequencing data of a study of T cells after yellow fever vaccination. Study-level results: Within FACS-sorted repertoires, abundant clonotypes contaminating from the bulk population could be present. CD4 and CD8 compartments shared a small share of clonotypes. Booster samples showed a return of most primary-vaccination clones (around 95% CD4, approximately 88% CD8).

This CDR3 is built from 11 residues. V lost 3 bases to trimming and J lost 3 bases, with 2 bases between them. The germline CDR1 and CDR2 sequences are SGHTA and FQGNSA. TCRdb reanalysed the 5' RACE reads using MiXCR and keeps one entry per CDR3 protein. The sample has about 320,000 distinct CDR3 sequences, about 10% seen once. This clonotype was counted at least ten times. Its antigen is unknown. This chain joins TRBV7-2 and TRBJ1-2; no reliable D call. This receptor was obtained from a man aged 18 to 30 who received the YFV17D yellow fever vaccine. The material sequenced was CD4+ T cells sorted from PBMCs, taken 45 days after the yellow fever booster vaccination. CDR3 nucleotide sequence: TGTGCCAGCAGCTTGGACTATGGCTACACCTTC. The encoded protein is CASSLDYGYTF.